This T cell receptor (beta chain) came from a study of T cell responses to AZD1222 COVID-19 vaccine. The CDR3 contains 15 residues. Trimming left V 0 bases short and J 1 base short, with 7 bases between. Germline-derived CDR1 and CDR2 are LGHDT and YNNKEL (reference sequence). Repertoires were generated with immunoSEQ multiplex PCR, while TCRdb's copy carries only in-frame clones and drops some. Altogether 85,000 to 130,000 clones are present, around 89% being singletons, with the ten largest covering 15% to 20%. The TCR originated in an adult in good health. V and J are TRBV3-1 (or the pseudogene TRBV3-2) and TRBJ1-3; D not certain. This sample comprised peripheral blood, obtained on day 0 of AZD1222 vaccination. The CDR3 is CASSQDRSSGNTIYF. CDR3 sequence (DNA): TGTGCCAGCAGCCAAGATCGAAGTTCTGGAAACACCATATATTTT.